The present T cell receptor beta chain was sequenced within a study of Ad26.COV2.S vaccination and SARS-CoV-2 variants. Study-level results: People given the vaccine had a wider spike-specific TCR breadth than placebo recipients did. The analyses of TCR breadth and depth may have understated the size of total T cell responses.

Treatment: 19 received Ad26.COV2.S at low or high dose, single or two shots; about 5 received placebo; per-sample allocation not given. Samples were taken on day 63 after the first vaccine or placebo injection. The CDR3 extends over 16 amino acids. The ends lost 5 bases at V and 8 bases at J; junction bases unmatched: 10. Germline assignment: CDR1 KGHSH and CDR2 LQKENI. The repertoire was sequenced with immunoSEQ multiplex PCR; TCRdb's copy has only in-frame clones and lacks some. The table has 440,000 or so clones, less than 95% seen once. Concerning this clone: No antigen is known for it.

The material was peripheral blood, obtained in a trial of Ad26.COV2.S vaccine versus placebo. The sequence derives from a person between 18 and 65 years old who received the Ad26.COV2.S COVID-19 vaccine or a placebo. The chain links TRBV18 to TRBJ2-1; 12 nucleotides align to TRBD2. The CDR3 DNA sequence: TGTGCCAGCTCAAGGACTAGCGGGACCTACGTCGATGAGCAGTTCTTC. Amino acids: CASSRTSGTYVDEQFF. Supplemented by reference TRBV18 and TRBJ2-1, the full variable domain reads NAGVMQNPRHLVRRRGQEARLRCSPMKGHSHVYWYRQLPEEGLKFMVYLQKENIIDESGMPKERFSAEFPKEGPSILRIQQVVRGDSAAYFCASSRTSGTYVDEQFFGPGTRLTVL.